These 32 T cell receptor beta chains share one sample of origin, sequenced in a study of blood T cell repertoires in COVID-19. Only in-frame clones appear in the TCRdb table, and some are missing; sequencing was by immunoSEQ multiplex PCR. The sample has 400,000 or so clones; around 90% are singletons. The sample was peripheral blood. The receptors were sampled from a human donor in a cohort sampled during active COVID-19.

The CDR3 nucleotides read TGTGCCAGCAGCTTGGGGGCAGTCTCCTACGAGCAGTACTTC. Translation gives CASSLGAVSYEQYF. The chain uses TRBV5-6 and TRBJ2-7, with unresolved D. Germline CDR1 is SGHDT and CDR2 is YYEEEE. The V end lost 0 bases, the J end lost 0 bases, and 7 bases lay between the germline ends. CDR3 size: 14 residues.

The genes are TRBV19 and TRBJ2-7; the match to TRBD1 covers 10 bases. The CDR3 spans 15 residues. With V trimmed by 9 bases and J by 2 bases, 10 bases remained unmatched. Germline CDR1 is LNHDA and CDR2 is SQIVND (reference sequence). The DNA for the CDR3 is TGTGCCAGCACGCCGGGACAGGGGACCACCTACGAGCAGTACTTC. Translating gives CASTPGQGTTYEQYF. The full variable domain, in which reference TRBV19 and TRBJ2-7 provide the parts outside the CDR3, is DGGITQSPKYLFRKEGQNVTLSCEQNLNHDAMYWYRQDPGQGLRLIYYSQIVNDFQKGDIAEGYSVSREKKESFPLTVTSAQKNPTAFYLCASTPGQGTTYEQYFGPGTRLTVT.

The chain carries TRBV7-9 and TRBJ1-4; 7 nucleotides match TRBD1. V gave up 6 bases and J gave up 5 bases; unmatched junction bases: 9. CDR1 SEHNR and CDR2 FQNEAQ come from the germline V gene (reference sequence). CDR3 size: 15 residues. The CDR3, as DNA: TGTGCCAGCAGTCTGTCGGGACAGAAAAATGAAAAACTGTTTTTT. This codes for CASSLSGQKNEKLFF.

The chain's CDR3 is CAWSLPSPSGSSYNEQFF. The DNA for the CDR3 is TGTGCCTGGAGTCTCCCAAGTCCTAGCGGGAGCTCCTACAATGAGCAGTTCTTC. V gene TRBV30 combines with J gene TRBJ2-1; 10 bases match TRBD2. Per the germline V gene, CDR1 is GTSNPN and CDR2 is SVGIG (reference sequence). The J segment lost 0 bases and the V segment lost 2 bases, leaving 10 bases of the junction unmatched. CDR3 length: 18 residues. The complete variable domain, with remaining parts taken from reference TRBV30 and TRBJ2-1, reads SQTIHQWPATLVQPVGSPLSLECTVEGTSNPNLYWYRQAAGRGLQLLFYSVGIGQISSEVPQNLSASRPQDRQFILSSKKLLLSDSGFYLCAWSLPSPSGSSYNEQFFGPGTRLTVL.

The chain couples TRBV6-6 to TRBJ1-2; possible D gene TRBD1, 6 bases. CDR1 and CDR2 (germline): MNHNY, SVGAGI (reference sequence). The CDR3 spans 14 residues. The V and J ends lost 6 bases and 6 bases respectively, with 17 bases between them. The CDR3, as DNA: TGTGCCAGCAGCGGACCTGGCAGGGGCCATGGCTACACCTTC. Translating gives CASSGPGRGHGYTF.

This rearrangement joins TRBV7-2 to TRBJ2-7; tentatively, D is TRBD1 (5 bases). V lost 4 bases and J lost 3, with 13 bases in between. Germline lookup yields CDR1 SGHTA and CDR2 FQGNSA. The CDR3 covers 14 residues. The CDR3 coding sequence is TGTGCCAGCAGCTCTGGATCAGGGTTCTACGAGCAGTACTTC. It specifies CASSSGSGFYEQYF. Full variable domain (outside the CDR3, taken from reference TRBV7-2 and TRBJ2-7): GAGVSQSPSNKVTEKGKDVELRCDPISGHTALYWYRQSLGQGLEFLIYFQGNSAPDKSGLPSDRFSAERTGGSVSTLTIQRTQQEDSAVYLCASSSGSGFYEQYFGPGTRLTVT.

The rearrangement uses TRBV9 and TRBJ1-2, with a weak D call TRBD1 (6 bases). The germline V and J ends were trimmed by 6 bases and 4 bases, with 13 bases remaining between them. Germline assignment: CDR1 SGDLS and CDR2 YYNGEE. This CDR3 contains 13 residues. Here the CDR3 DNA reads TGTGCCAGCACCCTGGGACAAAGCTATGGCTACACCTTC. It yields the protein CASTLGQSYGYTF.

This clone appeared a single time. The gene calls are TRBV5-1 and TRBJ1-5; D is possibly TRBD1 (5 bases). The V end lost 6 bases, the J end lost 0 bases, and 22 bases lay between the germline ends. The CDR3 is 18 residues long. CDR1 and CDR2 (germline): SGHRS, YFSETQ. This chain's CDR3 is CASMIPPREIYSNQPQHF. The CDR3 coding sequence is TGCGCCAGCATGATACCCCCCAGGGAAATCTATAGCAATCAGCCCCAGCATTTT.

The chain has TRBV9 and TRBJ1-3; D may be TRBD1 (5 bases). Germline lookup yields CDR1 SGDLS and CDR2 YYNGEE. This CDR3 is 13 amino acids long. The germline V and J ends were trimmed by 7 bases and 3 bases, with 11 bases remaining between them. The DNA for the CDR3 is TGTGCCAGCGGAGGGGCAGTTGGAAACACCATATATTTT. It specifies CASGGAVGNTIYF.

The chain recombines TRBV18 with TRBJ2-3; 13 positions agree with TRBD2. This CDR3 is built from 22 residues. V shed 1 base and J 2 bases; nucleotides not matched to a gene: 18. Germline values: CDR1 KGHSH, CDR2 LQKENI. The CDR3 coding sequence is TGTGCCAGCTCACCACGGGACATCTCCTGGACTAGCGGGAGCCCCGACACAGATACGCAGTATTTT. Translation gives CASSPRDISWTSGSPDTDTQYF.

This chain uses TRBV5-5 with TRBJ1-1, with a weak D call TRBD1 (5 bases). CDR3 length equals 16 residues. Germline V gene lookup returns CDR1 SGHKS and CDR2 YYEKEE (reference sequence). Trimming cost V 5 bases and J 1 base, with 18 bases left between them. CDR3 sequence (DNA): TGTGCCAGCAGTAAACTACCACACGACAGGAACACTGAAGCTTTCTTT. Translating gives CASSKLPHDRNTEAFF.

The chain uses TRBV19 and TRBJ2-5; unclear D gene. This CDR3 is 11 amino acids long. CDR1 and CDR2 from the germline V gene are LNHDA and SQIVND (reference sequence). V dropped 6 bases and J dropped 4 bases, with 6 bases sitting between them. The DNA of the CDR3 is TGTGCCAGTAGGTCGGGAGAGACCCAGTACTTC. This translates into CASRSGETQYF. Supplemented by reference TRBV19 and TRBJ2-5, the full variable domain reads DGGITQSPKYLFRKEGQNVTLSCEQNLNHDAMYWYRQDPGQGLRLIYYSQIVNDFQKGDIAEGYSVSREKKESFPLTVTSAQKNPTAFYLCASRSGETQYFGPGTRLLVL.

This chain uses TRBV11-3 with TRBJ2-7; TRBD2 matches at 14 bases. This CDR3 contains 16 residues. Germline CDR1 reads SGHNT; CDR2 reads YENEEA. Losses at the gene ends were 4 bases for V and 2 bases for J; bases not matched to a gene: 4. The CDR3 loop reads CASSSGTSGGTYEQYF. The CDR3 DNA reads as TGTGCCAGCAGCTCGGGGACTAGCGGGGGTACCTACGAGCAGTACTTC.

DNA of the CDR3: TGTGCCAGCAGCCCCGTGGACGAGACAGACCCTTATAGCAATCAGCCCCAGCATTTT. It is translated as CASSPVDETDPYSNQPQHF. The V call is TRBV7-2, the J call TRBJ1-5, with D perhaps TRBD1 (5 bases). CDR1 SGHTA and CDR2 FQGNSA come from the germline V gene. V lost 5 bases, J lost 0 bases, and 23 bases lay in between. This CDR3 region has 19 residues.

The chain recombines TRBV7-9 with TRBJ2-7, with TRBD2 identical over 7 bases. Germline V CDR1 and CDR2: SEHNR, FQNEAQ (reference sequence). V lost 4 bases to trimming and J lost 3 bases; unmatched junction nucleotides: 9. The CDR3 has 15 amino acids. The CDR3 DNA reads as TGTGCCAGCAGCTCGATAGCGGGCGCCAACTACGAGCAGTACTTC. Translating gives CASSSIAGANYEQYF.

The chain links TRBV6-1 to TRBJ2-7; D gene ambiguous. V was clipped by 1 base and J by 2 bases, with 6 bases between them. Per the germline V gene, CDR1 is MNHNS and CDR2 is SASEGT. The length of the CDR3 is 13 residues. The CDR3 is CASSEGHTYEQYF. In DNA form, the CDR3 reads TGTGCCAGCAGTGAAGGGCATACCTACGAGCAGTACTTC.

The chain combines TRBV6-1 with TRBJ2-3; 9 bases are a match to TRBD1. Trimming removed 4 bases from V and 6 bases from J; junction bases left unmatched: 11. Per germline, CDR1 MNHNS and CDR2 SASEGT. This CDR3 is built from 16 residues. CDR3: CASSAEQGAGADTQYF. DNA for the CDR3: TGTGCCAGCAGTGCTGAACAGGGGGCAGGGGCGGATACGCAGTATTTT.

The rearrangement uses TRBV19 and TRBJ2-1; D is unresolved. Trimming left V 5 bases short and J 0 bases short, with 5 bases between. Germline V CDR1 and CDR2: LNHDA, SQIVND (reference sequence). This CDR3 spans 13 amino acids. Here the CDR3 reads CASSWSSYNEQFF. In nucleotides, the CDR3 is TGTGCCAGTAGTTGGAGCTCCTACAATGAGCAGTTCTTC.

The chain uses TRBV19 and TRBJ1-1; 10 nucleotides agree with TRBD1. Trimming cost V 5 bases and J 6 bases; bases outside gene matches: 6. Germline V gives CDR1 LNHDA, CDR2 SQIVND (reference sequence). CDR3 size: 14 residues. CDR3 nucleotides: TGTGCCAGTAGTGGCCGGGACAGGGGATCTGAAGCTTTCTTT. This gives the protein CASSGRDRGSEAFF.

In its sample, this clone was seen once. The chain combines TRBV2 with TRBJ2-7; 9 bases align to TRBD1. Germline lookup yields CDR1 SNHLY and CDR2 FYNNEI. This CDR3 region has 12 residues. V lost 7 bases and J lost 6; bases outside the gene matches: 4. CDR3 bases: TGTGCCAGCAAACAGGGGGCTCGCGAGCAGTACTTC. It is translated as CASKQGAREQYF.

CDR3 DNA sequence: TGTGCCAGCAGCCTTTCAGCGGGAGTCACAGATACGCAGTATTTT. Protein product: CASSLSAGVTDTQYF. This rearrangement joins TRBV9 to TRBJ2-3, with 8 bases lining up with TRBD2. CDR1 and CDR2 from the germline V gene are SGDLS and YYNGEE. V gave up 4 bases and J gave up 2 bases; unmatched junction bases: 6. CDR3 length equals 15 residues.

The CDR3 bases are TGCGCCAGCAGCTACTCCGGACAGGGGACTAACTATGGCTACACCTTC. Encoded protein: CASSYSGQGTNYGYTF. The gene calls are TRBV5-1 and TRBJ1-2, with 9 bases lining up with TRBD1. Germline lookup yields CDR1 SGHRS and CDR2 YFSETQ. The CDR3 has 16 amino acids. V shed 3 bases, J shed 0 bases, and the junction held 6 bases outside the gene matches.

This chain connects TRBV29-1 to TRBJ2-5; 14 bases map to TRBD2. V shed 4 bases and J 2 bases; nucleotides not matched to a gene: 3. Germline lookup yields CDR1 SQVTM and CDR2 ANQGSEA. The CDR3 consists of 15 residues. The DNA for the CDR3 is TGCAGCGTTGGGACTAGCGGGGGGCCTCAAGAGACCCAGTACTTC. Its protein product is CSVGTSGGPQETQYF.

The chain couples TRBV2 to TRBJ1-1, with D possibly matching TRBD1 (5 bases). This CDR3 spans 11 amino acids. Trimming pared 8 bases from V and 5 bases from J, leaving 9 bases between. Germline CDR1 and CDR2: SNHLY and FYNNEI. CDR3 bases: TGTGCCAGCCGGGGGGGGACTGAAGCTTTCTTT. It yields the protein CASRGGTEAFF. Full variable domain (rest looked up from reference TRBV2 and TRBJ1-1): EPEVTQTPSHQVTQMGQEVILRCVPISNHLYFYWYRQILGQKVEFLVSFYNNEISEKSEIFDDQFSVERPDGSNFTLKIRSTKLEDSAMYFCASRGGTEAFFGQGTRLTVV.

CDR3 sequence: CASSLGQAFEKLFF. Written as DNA, the CDR3 is TGTGCCAGCAGCTTGGGACAGGCTTTCGAAAAACTGTTTTTT. V gene TRBV5-5 combines with J gene TRBJ1-4; D is perhaps TRBD1 (6 bases). This CDR3 contains 14 residues. With 0 bases removed from V and 8 bases from J, the gap between germline ends came to 11 bases. Germline CDR1 and CDR2: SGHKS and YYEKEE (reference sequence).

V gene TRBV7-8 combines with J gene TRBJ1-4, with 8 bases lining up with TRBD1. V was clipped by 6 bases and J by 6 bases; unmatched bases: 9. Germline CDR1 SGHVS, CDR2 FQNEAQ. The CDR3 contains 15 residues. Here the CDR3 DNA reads TGTGCCAGCAGGGGGGGAAGGACAGGGTATGAAAAACTGTTTTTT. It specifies CASRGGRTGYEKLFF.

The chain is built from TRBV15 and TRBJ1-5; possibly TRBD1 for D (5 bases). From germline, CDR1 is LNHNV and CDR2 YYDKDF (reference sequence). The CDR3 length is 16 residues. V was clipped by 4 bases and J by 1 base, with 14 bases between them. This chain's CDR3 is CATSTYGGESNQPQHF. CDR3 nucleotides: TGTGCCACCAGCACCTACGGGGGGGAGAGCAATCAGCCCCAGCATTTT.

Written as DNA, the CDR3 is TGTGCCAGCACCACGACATATGGGGCGGAGACCCAGTACTTC. Protein sequence: CASTTTYGAETQYF. This chain uses TRBV28 with TRBJ2-5; TRBD1 is a possible D gene (5 bases). V lost 7 bases, J lost 5 bases, and 17 bases lay in between. CDR1 and CDR2 (germline): MDHEN, SYDVKM. CDR3 length: 14 residues.

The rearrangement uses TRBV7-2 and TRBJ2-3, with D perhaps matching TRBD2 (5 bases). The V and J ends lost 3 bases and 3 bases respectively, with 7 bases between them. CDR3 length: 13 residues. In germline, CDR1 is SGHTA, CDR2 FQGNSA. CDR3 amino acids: CASSLDLTDTQYF. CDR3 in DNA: TGTGCCAGCAGCTTGGACTTAACAGATACGCAGTATTTT.

CDR3 DNA sequence: TGCGCCAGCAGCCAAGTCATACAGGGCTACGAGCAGTACTTC. Amino acid sequence: CASSQVIQGYEQYF. The chain combines TRBV4-1 with TRBJ2-7; maybe TRBD1 (6 bases). CDR3 length: 14 amino acids. Germline V lookup: CDR1 MGHRA, CDR2 YSYEKL. V gave up 1 base and J gave up 3 bases, with 10 bases separating them.

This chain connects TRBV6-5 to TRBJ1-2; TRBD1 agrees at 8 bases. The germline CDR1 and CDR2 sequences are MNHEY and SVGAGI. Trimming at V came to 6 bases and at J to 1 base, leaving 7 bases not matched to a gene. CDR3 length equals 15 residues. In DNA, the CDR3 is TGTGCCAGCAGCCGACAGGGGCGCTTTAACTATGGCTACACCTTC. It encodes CASSRQGRFNYGYTF.

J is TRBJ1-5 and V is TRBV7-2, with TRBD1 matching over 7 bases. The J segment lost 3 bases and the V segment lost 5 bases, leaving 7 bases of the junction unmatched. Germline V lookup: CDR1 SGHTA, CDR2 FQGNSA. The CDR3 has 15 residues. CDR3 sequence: CASSTTGQINQPQHF. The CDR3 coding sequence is TGTGCCAGCAGCACAACGGGACAGATCAATCAGCCCCAGCATTTT.